This TCR beta chain was obtained from a study of T-cell memory formation after mild COVID-19. Study summary: TCR clusters were mostly donor specific.

In regard to this clonotype: What it binds is not known. The junction departs from the called germline gene at one end, perhaps through a read error.

Study results and limitations: Memory sampled before infection contained some responding clones, suggesting cross-reactive memory joined. Among clones contracting day 15 to 85, CD4/CD8 was balanced, whereas later expanders leaned CD4+.

Germline CDR1 reads SGHTS; CDR2 reads YDEGEE. CDR3 size: 15 residues. From the 5' RACE reads, TCRdb called clonotypes with MiXCR, one entry per CDR3 protein. Of about 260,000 distinct CDR3 sequences listed, around 8% are singletons. The chain recombines TRBV5-8 with TRBJ2-5, with a weak D call TRBD2 (6 bases). The material sequenced was PBMCs or a T cell subset sorted from them (not recorded which). The TCR was taken from a man between 18 and 35 years old who had mild COVID-19 (a few samples of this study predate the infection). Cell type and time point are not known. CDR3 region: CDSTPPVGGQETQYF. The DNA for the CDR3 is TGCGACAGCACCCCCCCGGTGGGGGGTCAAGAGACCCAGTACTTC.